This entry concerns a single T cell receptor beta chain. What it recognizes is unknown. TCRdb re-called the reads with MiXCR, one entry per CDR3 protein. The sample contains some 800,000 distinct CDR3 sequences, 32% of which appear only once. The data were taken from a study of T cell repertoires in cytomegalovirus infection. Overall study: HLA-C-restricted CMV epitopes, recently identified, and well-studied HLA-B-restricted ones were used by the study. Based on public TCR beta signatures, there were indications of CMV infection and of a matching HLA type.

This CDR3 has 15 residues. Germline V gene data show CDR1 as MNHEY and CDR2 as SMNVEV (reference sequence). With 6 bases removed from V and 6 bases from J, the gap between germline ends came to 17 bases. This clonotype originated in a human donor in good health (CMV status not recorded). Some clones in this sample may be carry-over from other donors' samples. This chain joins TRBV27 and TRBJ2-2; D tentatively reads TRBD1 or TRBD2 (5 bases each). The source was cultured CD8+ T cells from PBMCs, collected from culture after CMV antigen stimulation. The CDR3 DNA sequence: TGTGCCAGCAGAAAAACCGGGGCCTTCCCCGGGGAGCTGTTTTTT. Protein sequence: CASRKTGAFPGELFF.